This TCR beta chain was obtained from a study of T cell repertoires in aging, cancer and after chemotherapy. The template was genomic DNA from peripheral blood, not RNA. This clonotype has more than one count but fewer than ten. This CDR3 spans 17 amino acids. In germline, CDR1 is SGHNT, CDR2 YENEEA. J lost 1 base, V lost 5 bases, and 9 bases had no gene match. Multiplex touch-down PCR with TRB-A/B primers amplified rearranged V-D-J TRB sequences. TCRdb itself ran the multiplex PCR reads through MiXCR, one entry per CDR3 protein. The repertoire holds around 9,000 distinct CDR3 sequences, about 41% seen once, with about 12% in the top ten.

The rearrangement uses TRBV11-3 and TRBJ2-5; 11 nucleotides align to TRBD1. This clonotype was sampled from a human donor with a solid tumor. Sequenced: blood. In DNA, the CDR3 is TGTGCCAGCAGCGCACGGACAGGGGGCCTGGGCCAAGAGACCCAGTACTTC. Translated: CASSARTGGLGQETQYF. Full variable domain (missing parts from reference TRBV11-3 and TRBJ2-5): EAGVVQSPRYKIIEKKQPVAFWCNPISGHNTLYWYLQNLGQGPELLIRYENEEAVDDSQLPKDRFSAERLKGVDSTLKIQPAELGDSAVYLCASSARTGGLGQETQYFGPGTRLLVL.